These 6 T cell receptor beta chains came from one sample sequenced in a study of blood T cell repertoires in COVID-19. The repertoire was sequenced with immunoSEQ multiplex PCR; TCRdb's copy has only in-frame clones and lacks some. The sample includes approximately 500,000 clones, roughly 90% of them seen just once. The sequenced material came from PBMCs or T cells enriched from blood (not recorded which). The receptors were gathered from a woman between 40 and 50 years old who had recovered from COVID-19.

The J gene is TRBJ2-7, the V gene TRBV13; 8 bases fit TRBD1. Germline V gene sequence: CDR1 PRHDT, CDR2 FYEKMQ (reference sequence). The V and J ends lost 5 bases and 3 bases, in that order; junction bases with no gene match: 3. The CDR3 loop spans 13 amino acids. CDR3 sequence: CASSPGGDYEQYF. The DNA for the CDR3 is TGTGCCAGCAGCCCAGGGGGCGACTACGAGCAGTACTTC.

The J gene is TRBJ2-3, the V gene TRBV19; weak D call: TRBD2 (6 bases). V shed 7 bases and J shed 0 bases, with 20 bases lying between them. The CDR3 consists of 17 residues. The germline V gene has CDR1 LNHDA and CDR2 SQIVND (reference sequence). The CDR3 here is CASTRELGVSSTDTQYF. As DNA, the CDR3 is TGTGCCAGTACTCGGGAGTTAGGGGTTTCTAGCACAGATACGCAGTATTTT.

The chain is built from TRBV29-1 and TRBJ2-1, with TRBD1 matching 8 bases. The J segment lost 2 bases and the V segment lost 2 bases, leaving 8 bases of the junction unmatched. The CDR3 contains 16 residues. Germline V lookup: CDR1 SQVTM, CDR2 ANQGSEA. The CDR3 protein is CSVETGQGDTYNEQFF. The CDR3 DNA reads as TGCAGCGTTGAAACCGGACAGGGCGATACCTACAATGAGCAGTTCTTC.

The genes are TRBV12-5 and TRBJ2-1; D ambiguous. This CDR3 has 12 residues. V was pared by 4 bases and J by 3 bases, with 4 bases between. Germline V gene data show CDR1 as LGHNT and CDR2 as FRNRAP. DNA of the CDR3: TGTGCTAGTGGTTATAACTACAATGAGCAGTTCTTC. It yields the protein CASGYNYNEQFF. Using reference TRBV12-5 and TRBJ2-1 for the parts outside the CDR3, the full variable domain is DARVTQTPRHKVTEMGQEVTMRCQPILGHNTVFWYRQTMMQGLELLAYFRNRAPLDDSGMPKDRFSAEMPDATLATLKIQPSEPRDSAVYFCASGYNYNEQFFGPGTRLTVL.

This clone has just one count. The chain couples TRBV9 to TRBJ2-2; D uncertain. Trimming cost V 0 bases and J 2 bases, with 14 bases left between them. Per germline, CDR1 SGDLS and CDR2 YYNGEE. This CDR3 has 17 residues. In nucleotides, the CDR3 is TGTGCCAGCAGCGTAGCTGGCTCACTATTAAACACCGGGGAGCTGTTTTTT. Its protein is CASSVAGSLLNTGELFF.

The rearrangement uses TRBV7-2 and TRBJ2-1; D is ambiguous. The CDR3 totals 13 residues. V lost 5 bases, J lost 6 bases, and 11 bases lay in between. Germline V CDR1 and CDR2: SGHTA, FQGNSA. The CDR3 loop reads CASSPSGGNEQFF. CDR3 nucleotide sequence: TGTGCCAGCAGCCCCTCGGGTGGCAATGAGCAGTTCTTC.